The 8 T cell receptor beta chains below were found in one sample sequenced in a study of human T cells and chemical hapten exposure. Indicated time point: pre-sensitization, week 0. Treatment in this sample: therapeutic diphenylcyclopropenone sensitization with weekly scalp DPC. TCRdb analysed the RACE reads with MiXCR anew, one entry per CDR3 protein. The table shows about 46,000 distinct CDR3 sequences, with 9.4% occurring only once. This specimen consisted of whole blood, obtained in connection with sensitization to the hapten diphenylcyclopropenone (DPC). These receptors were collected from a woman aged 40-49 years with alopecia areata. Some clones in this sample may be carry-over from other donors' samples.

The V call is TRBV6-2 or TRBV6-3, the J call TRBJ2-2; 13 bases align to TRBD2. The junction had 4 bases not matched to a gene; V was cut back by 9 bases and J by 6 bases. Germline CDR1 MNHEY, CDR2 SVGEGT. This CDR3 region has 14 residues. CDR3 in amino acids: CASRTSGGAGELFF. CDR3 coding DNA: TGTGCCAGTCGGACTAGCGGGGGAGCCGGGGAGCTGTTTTTT.

The chain uses TRBV6-5 and TRBJ1-5, with D unclear. The CDR3 has 14 amino acids. From germline, CDR1 is MNHEY and CDR2 SVGAGI. Trimming took 0 bases from V and 5 from J, leaving 8 bases between them. The CDR3 nucleotides read TGTGCCAGCAGTTACTCCGGACCCCATCAGCCCCAGCATTTT. Its translation is CASSYSGPHQPQHF.

In its sample, this clonotype was seen many times. This chain uses TRBV29-1 with TRBJ2-5; no reliable D call. Trimming pared 2 bases from V and 0 bases from J, leaving 13 bases between. The CDR3 consists of 15 residues. Per the germline V gene, CDR1 is SQVTM and CDR2 is ANQGSEA. CDR3 protein: CSVERAAAYQETQYF. As DNA, the CDR3 is TGCAGCGTTGAAAGGGCCGCCGCGTACCAAGAGACCCAGTACTTC.

A few counts support this clonotype. The chain combines TRBV7-9 with TRBJ2-2; TRBD2 matches 7 bases. This CDR3 has 16 residues. The germline V gene encodes CDR1 SEHNR and CDR2 FQNEAQ (reference sequence). The ends lost 6 bases at V and 5 bases at J; junction bases unmatched: 12. In DNA form, the CDR3 reads TGTGCCAGCAGTCCTCCGGGAGGTCTCGGTACCGGGGAGCTGTTTTTT. This sequence encodes CASSPPGGLGTGELFF.

The chain links TRBV6-5 to TRBJ2-1; tentative D call: TRBD2 (5 bases). V lost 0 bases, J lost 6 bases, and 15 bases lay in between. The CDR3 is 16 residues long. Germline-derived CDR1 and CDR2 are MNHEY and SVGAGI. The CDR3, as DNA: TGTGCCAGCAGTTACTCGAATCGAGGGTTAGGCAATGAGCAGTTCTTC. It codes for CASSYSNRGLGNEQFF.

The chain recombines TRBV12-3 or TRBV12-4 with TRBJ1-4; D may be TRBD1 (5 bases). The CDR3 spans 14 residues. Trimming shortened V by 3 bases and J by 4 bases, and 9 bases separated the two germline ends. CDR3 bases: TGTGCCAGCAGTTTGGGGGGGATTAATGAAAAACTGTTTTTT. Encoded protein: CASSLGGINEKLFF.

This clonotype has just a few counts. This sequence joins TRBV19 and TRBJ2-7, with 9 positions matching TRBD1. V was clipped by 4 bases and J by 5 bases; unmatched bases: 9. The CDR3 consists of 15 residues. Germline V gene lookup returns CDR1 LNHDA and CDR2 SQIVND (reference sequence). This CDR3 reads CASSTAGTGHDEQYF. The CDR3 nucleotides are TGTGCCAGTAGTACCGCCGGGACAGGGCACGACGAGCAGTACTTC.

The J gene is TRBJ2-5, the V gene TRBV7-6; no reliable D call. The germline V gene has CDR1 SGHVS and CDR2 FNYEAQ. Between the trimmed V and J ends, which lost 5 bases and 5 bases, there was a span of 18 bases. CDR3 length: 15 amino acids. The CDR3 protein is CASSLNHGVSETQYF. Here the CDR3 DNA reads TGTGCCAGCAGCCTGAATCATGGGGTTTCGGAGACCCAGTACTTC.